This T cell receptor beta chain was sequenced during a study of T cell repertoires in cytomegalovirus infection. The overall study: As its CMV epitopes, the study selected recently identified HLA-C-restricted and well-studied HLA-B-restricted targets. CMV infection and matching HLA type were both indicated by public TCR beta signatures.

The study, taken as a whole, reports: HLA-C-restricted, CMV-specific TCR beta clonotypes were dominant ex vivo.

V shed 4 bases and J shed 8 bases, with 9 bases lying between them. The germline CDR1 and CDR2 sequences are SGHDT and YYEEEE. This CDR3 has 12 amino acids. This clonotype was found a few times. No antigen is known for it. TCRdb re-analysed the reads in MiXCR, keeping a single row per CDR3 protein. The table shows some 700,000 distinct CDR3 sequences, with around 32% occurring only once. This rearrangement joins TRBV5-6 to TRBJ1-4, with D unclear. The TCR originated in a human donor in good health (CMV status not recorded). Some clones in this sample may be carry-over from other donors' samples. The sequencing here drew on cultured PBMCs, taken from culture after CMV antigen stimulation. Here the CDR3 reads CASSHQEEKLFF. The DNA for the CDR3 is TGTGCCAGCAGCCATCAGGAGGAAAAACTGTTTTTT.